Presented here are 8 T cell receptor beta chains from one specimen sequenced in a study of CD8 T cells in Susac syndrome. An input of about 0.45 to 1 ug of RNA was subjected to reverse transcription using random hexamers. From the immunoSEQ multiplex PCR reads, TCRdb called clonotypes with MiXCR, one entry per CDR3 protein. The sample contains 80,000 or so distinct CDR3 sequences, about 92% of which appear only once. Sequenced material: CD4+ T cells from PBMCs. The source is a human donor with Susac syndrome.

This chain links TRBV7-2 with TRBJ2-7; D could derive from TRBD1 or TRBD2 (5 bases each). Trimming removed 7 bases at V and 4 bases at J, with 17 bases between. Germline V gene sequence: CDR1 SGHTA, CDR2 FQGNSA. The CDR3 totals 14 residues. The CDR3 reads CASTRAPGRYEQYF. The CDR3 coding sequence is TGTGCCAGCACCCGGGCCCCGGGGCGGTACGAGCAGTACTTC.

The chain recombines TRBV27 with TRBJ2-7; 7 positions agree with TRBD2. V lost 4 bases and J lost 4; bases outside the gene matches: 4. Germline values: CDR1 MNHEY, CDR2 SMNVEV (reference sequence). The CDR3 is 13 residues long. Here the CDR3 DNA reads TGTGCCAGCAGTTCACCGGGGGGTTACGAGCAGTACTTC. Translated: CASSSPGGYEQYF.

The chain links TRBV6-6 to TRBJ2-1, with 10 bases lining up with TRBD2. CDR1 and CDR2 from the germline V gene are MNHNY and SVGAGI (reference sequence). J was trimmed by 7 bases and V by 6 bases; bases with no gene match: 12. This CDR3 has 16 amino acids. In nucleotides, the CDR3 is TGTGCCAGCAGGCCTTCCTCTAGCGGGAGTAGGAATGAGCAGTTCTTC. Its translation is CASRPSSSGSRNEQFF.

This chain links TRBV6-2 or TRBV6-3 with TRBJ2-1; 7 bases line up with TRBD1. The CDR3 is 16 amino acids. Trimming cost V 6 bases and J 0 bases; bases outside gene matches: 8. CDR1 and CDR2 from the germline V gene are MNHEY and SVGEGT. The CDR3 loop reads CASRGWTGISYNEQFF. The DNA for the CDR3 is TGTGCCAGCAGGGGGTGGACAGGAATCTCCTACAATGAGCAGTTCTTC.

This sequence joins TRBV6-5 and TRBJ2-1; 13 bases match TRBD2. This CDR3 region has 15 residues. J gave up 8 bases and V 4 bases, and 5 bases lay outside the gene matches. In germline, CDR1 is MNHEY, CDR2 SVGAGI. The CDR3: CASSSGTSGADEQFF. The CDR3 coding sequence is TGTGCCAGCAGTTCCGGGACTAGCGGGGCGGATGAGCAGTTCTTC.

This chain connects TRBV7-2 to TRBJ2-5; D call uncertain. Germline V gives CDR1 SGHTA, CDR2 FQGNSA. V dropped 0 bases and J dropped 5 bases, with 13 bases sitting between them. The CDR3 has 15 residues. CDR3 DNA: TGTGCCAGCAGCTTAGCGAGAACGCTAAAGGAGACCCAGTACTTC. Translation: CASSLARTLKETQYF. The whole variable domain, filled in from reference TRBV7-2 and TRBJ2-5, reads GAGVSQSPSNKVTEKGKDVELRCDPISGHTALYWYRQSLGQGLEFLIYFQGNSAPDKSGLPSDRFSAERTGGSVSTLTIQRTQQEDSAVYLCASSLARTLKETQYFGPGTRLLVL.

This chain links TRBV30 with TRBJ2-7; D possibly corresponds to TRBD1 (6 bases). Between the trimmed V and J ends, which lost 4 bases and 5 bases, there was a span of 12 bases. The CDR3 is 12 residues long. The germline V gene encodes CDR1 GTSNPN and CDR2 SVGIG (reference sequence). CDR3: CAWNTGSHEQYF. As DNA, the CDR3 is TGTGCCTGGAATACAGGGTCCCACGAGCAGTACTTC.

V usage is TRBV3-1 and J usage is TRBJ2-2; D tentatively reads TRBD1 or TRBD2 (5 bases each). Per the germline V gene, CDR1 is LGHDT and CDR2 is YNNKEL (reference sequence). This CDR3 comprises 15 residues. V lost 4 bases and J 2 bases, leaving 11 bases between the germline ends. DNA of the CDR3: TGTGCCAGCAGCCGGGGCCCGGGAAACACCGGGGAGCTGTTTTTT. Protein: CASSRGPGNTGELFF.